This paragraph reports one T cell receptor (beta chain). Its specificity is not known. The entry originates in a study of cytomegalovirus exposure and HLA in healthy donors. It was with 60 Vbeta and 13 Jbeta primers that the PCR ran. Produced via immunoSEQ multiplex PCR; TCRdb's table is partial and in-frame only. The sample holds 130,000 to 150,000 clones, around 83% seen once. The germline V gene has CDR1 SGDLS and CDR2 YYNGEE. The V and J ends lost 0 bases and 7 bases respectively, with 12 bases between them. The CDR3 totals 14 residues. Study outcomes and limitations: A later analysis found that most CMV-associated TCR beta chains appeared HLA-restricted. Investigators reported 150 to 200 TCR beta chains as tied to cytomegalovirus.

The gene calls are TRBV9 and TRBJ2-3, with D possibly TRBD2 on 6 matching bases. The receptor's source is a middle-aged man in good health and CMV-seropositive. The sequenced material came from PBMCs. CDR3 DNA sequence: TGTGCCAGCAGCGTAGAGCCGGGAGCCTATACGCAGTATTTT. Its protein product is CASSVEPGAYTQYF.